Below, one T cell receptor (beta chain) is given with its context. The antigen is unknown. This sample was taken from a study of shared clonotypes between healthy human individuals. Data came from immunoSEQ multiplex PCR; TCRdb stores just in-frame clones and leaves some out. The table shows some 2,500,000 clones, with less than 95% occurring only once. Study findings and constraints: Among a handful of donors, roughly 5% of naive CD4 clonotypes were found in common.

CDR1 SGDLS and CDR2 YYNGEE come from the germline V gene. The CDR3 is 12 amino acids. Trimming took off 2 bases at V and 4 bases at J, with 3 bases between the two ends. This TCR derives from a man aged 18-30 years in good health. Some clones in this sample may be carry-over from other donors' samples. The V and J genes are TRBV9 and TRBJ2-2; D uncertain. The sequenced sample was naive CD4+ T cells from PBMCs. The subset denotes: CD45RA+ positively selected. The CDR3 here is CASSVTTGELFF. The CDR3 DNA reads TGTGCCAGCAGCGTGACCACCGGGGAGCTGTTTTTT.